A single sample is the source of the 7 T cell receptor beta chains below, sequenced in a study of T cell repertoires in cytomegalovirus infection. TCRdb re-called the reads with MiXCR, one entry per CDR3 protein. The sample yields roughly 600,000 distinct CDR3 sequences, roughly 26% seen once. Sequenced input: CD8+ T cells from PBMCs. Receptors were obtained from a human donor in good health (CMV status not recorded). Some clones in this sample may be carry-over from other donors' samples.

This clonotype was seen a few times. The chain couples TRBV20-1 to TRBJ1-1, with D possibly matching TRBD1 (5 bases). Trimming removed 0 bases from V and 3 bases from J, with 11 bases in between. CDR1 and CDR2 from the germline V gene are DFQATT and SNEGSKA (reference sequence). This CDR3 is built from 14 residues. The chain's CDR3 is CSARDGQGYTEAFF. CDR3 coding DNA: TGCAGTGCTAGAGACGGGCAGGGTTACACTGAAGCTTTCTTT.

In its sample, this clonotype was seen a few times. The V gene is TRBV6-1, the J gene TRBJ2-1, with 10 bases aligning to TRBD2. This CDR3 comprises 15 residues. Germline CDR1 and CDR2: MNHNS and SASEGT. J gave up 6 bases and V 8 bases, and 10 bases lay outside the gene matches. CDR3 residues: CASLALAGATNEQFF. As DNA, the CDR3 is TGTGCCAGCCTGGCCCTAGCGGGGGCCACCAATGAGCAGTTCTTC.

This clonotype was counted between two and nine times. The chain employs TRBV10-3 and TRBJ2-3; perhaps D is TRBD1 or TRBD2 (5 bases each). Germline CDR1 is ENHRY and CDR2 is SYGVKD. The CDR3 consists of 15 residues. V was cut by 8 bases and J by 3 bases, with 18 bases left in between. CDR3 protein: CAIRVWGPNTDTQYF. Here the CDR3 DNA reads TGTGCCATCCGCGTTTGGGGACCGAATACAGATACGCAGTATTTT.

This clonotype showed up just a few times. V usage is TRBV6-1 and J usage is TRBJ2-3, with 10 bases that match TRBD2. This CDR3 contains 17 residues. Germline-derived CDR1 and CDR2 are MNHNS and SASEGT. V was clipped by 2 bases and J by 4 bases; unmatched bases: 9. DNA of the CDR3: TGTGCCAGCAGTGAACTAGCGGGGGCTCTTGGAGCAGATACGCAGTATTTT. This codes for CASSELAGALGADTQYF.

Points on this clonotype: At one of its ends the junction is not consistent with the germline gene, which may arise from a read error. V is TRBV12-3 or TRBV12-4 and J is TRBJ2-3; possible D gene TRBD2, 6 bases. The CDR3 runs to 13 residues. The CDR3 DNA sequence: TGTGCCAGCACCCCCCCTGGCGGGGATATGCAGTATTTT. Its protein is CASTPPGGDMQYF.

The chain recombines TRBV20-1 with TRBJ1-2; D ambiguous. Trimming cost V 5 bases and J 4 bases, with 17 bases left between them. CDR3 size: 14 residues. Per germline, CDR1 DFQATT and CDR2 SNEGSKA (reference sequence). The CDR3 loop reads CSAPNSVASYGYTF. The CDR3 region has the DNA TGCAGTGCTCCAAACAGTGTCGCCTCCTATGGCTACACCTTC.

This clonotype was counted at least ten times. V gene TRBV7-2 combines with J gene TRBJ1-1; TRBD1 agrees at 7 bases. Germline loops: CDR1 SGHTA, CDR2 FQGNSA. The V and J ends lost 2 bases and 3 bases, in that order; junction bases with no gene match: 18. The CDR3 runs 19 residues. CDR3: CASSLWSLRTGSGDTEAFF. CDR3 in DNA: TGTGCCAGCAGCTTATGGTCATTGCGGACAGGTTCAGGTGACACTGAAGCTTTCTTT.